What follows describes a single T cell receptor (beta chain). Which antigen it targets is not known. There are no base qualities to consult, and no much larger clone falls within one base. Trimming removed 5 bases from V and 3 bases from J; the gene matches leave 7 bases unexplained. The CDR3 contains 16 residues, cysteine and phenylalanine counted. The DNA shown is the 48-base CDR3, in frame from base 1. The CDR1 and CDR2 encoded by the germline V gene (reference sequence) are MNHEY and SMNVEV. The sample is drawn from a study of blood T cell repertoires in COVID-19 (TCRdb year 2020). Background for the entire study: Collaborator samples came from the United States, Italy and Spain and covered acute and convalescent phases of COVID-19. Where available, HLA class I and class II types were taken from metadata supplied by the sample provider and were not determined by assay-based typing. The prospective study material was composed of cDNA or gDNA derived from T cells, B-cell-depleted T cells, or PBMCs. Samples came from the ongoing ImmuneRACE study (first 160 participants) plus 1,254 subjects from 6 global collaborators. The repertoires were released in a freely available public database intended as a resource for research on the immune response to SARS-CoV-2. A de-identified subject ID, COVID-19 status, age in years and sex were almost always included in the sample metadata. The dataset comprised deeply sampled blood TCRbeta repertoires from subjects exposed to, actively infected with, or recovered from COVID-19.

The immunoSEQ Assay, a bias-controlled multiplex PCR, was used to amplify TCRbeta CDR3 regions from genomic DNA. Per the authors' processing: The number of nucleated cells in each sample was estimated from the amplification of reference gene primers within the assay. To quantify the absolute abundance of each unique TCRbeta CDR3 rearrangement, sequence reads were collapsed and filtered. Productive Simpson clonality was computed per sample as the square root of Simpson's diversity index over productive rearrangements. Entries here come from immuneACCESS through TCRdb and include only in-frame sequences with V and J called. Some clones fail to appear in such tables; in the studies checked, an unresolved V gene covers under half of the shortfall, and the cause of the remainder is unknown. V and J calls and clone size are given by that table; D and trimming were obtained from the DNA. The sample yields over 20,000 clones; about 85% were counted once. The ten largest clonotypes hold more than 45% of the sample.

Each collaborating institution followed its own protocols to collect whole blood in K2EDTA tubes. For TCRbeta analysis, collaborator samples were shipped as frozen whole blood, as isolated PBMCs, or as DNA extracted from either sample type. Overall study outcomes, separate from this receptor: How much clinical and demographic metadata was included differed by source and by participant, and the metadata was provided uncurated.

The sample comprised peripheral blood. This clonotype originated in a man aged 45-60 years with active or convalescent COVID-19. The sequence joins TRBV27 to TRBJ2-5, with 12 bases aligning to TRBD2. CDR3 reads: CASSPLAGGPEETQYF. The DNA reads TGTGCCAGCAGTCCTCTAGCGGGAGGGCCTGAAGAGACCCAGTACTTC.